One TCR beta chain is described in this entry. This sample was included in a study of cytomegalovirus exposure and HLA in healthy donors. In the PCR, 60 Vbeta and 13 Jbeta primers were used. This table comes from immunoSEQ multiplex PCR, and its TCRdb copy is limited to in-frame clones, with some not included. The table shows tens of thousands of clones, with approximately 83% occurring only once. V lost 3 bases to trimming and J lost 6 bases, with 12 bases between them. From germline, CDR1 is LNHNV and CDR2 YYDKDF (reference sequence). The CDR3 runs 14 residues. The TCR sequence derives from a man in his thirties or forties in good health and CMV-seronegative. The sequenced sample consisted of PBMCs. The chain employs TRBV15 and TRBJ1-5; possibly TRBD1 for D (6 bases). The CDR3 region has the DNA TGTGCCACCAGCAGTCCGGGGGGGCCTCAGCCCCAGCATTTT. Translated: CATSSPGGPQPQHF. The full variable domain, completed using reference TRBV15 and TRBJ1-5, is DAMVIQNPRYQVTQFGKPVTLSCSQTLNHNVMYWYQQKSSQAPKLLFHYYDKDFNNEADTPDNFQSRRPNTSFCFLDIRSPGLGDTAMYLCATSSPGGPQPQHFGDGTRLSIL.